One sample yielded the 22 T cell receptor beta chains listed below, sequenced in a study of identical twins. From the 5' RACE reads, TCRdb called clonotypes with MiXCR, one entry per CDR3 protein. The repertoire holds some 500,000 distinct CDR3 sequences, with around 14% as singletons. These records were also assigned to another study, of yellow fever vaccine responses in identical twins.

Sequenced material: CD4+ T cells sorted from blood. The receptors shown here come from a woman under 30 in good health.

Only a few counts were recorded for this clonotype. The rearrangement uses TRBV29-1 and TRBJ2-5; either TRBD1 or TRBD2 may fit D (6 bases each). The V end was cut by 4 bases, the J end by 0 bases, with 15 bases between. Germline V gene lookup returns CDR1 SQVTM and CDR2 ANQGSEA. The CDR3 has 15 residues. CDR3 DNA sequence: TGCAGCGTTGCAGGGGACTCTTGGTACCAAGAGACCCAGTACTTC. Translating it yields CSVAGDSWYQETQYF.

There are a few counts of this clonotype. The chain carries TRBV19 and TRBJ2-3, with D possibly being TRBD2 (5 bases). Germline-derived CDR1 and CDR2 are LNHDA and SQIVND (reference sequence). Between the trimmed V and J ends, which lost 2 bases and 9 bases, there was a span of 15 bases. The CDR3 is 14 amino acids. The CDR3 DNA sequence: TGTGCCAGTAGTATATCGGCAGCGGATGGGACGCAGTATTTT. Protein: CASSISAADGTQYF.

This chain connects TRBV4-3 to TRBJ2-3, with 8 positions matching TRBD2. Germline V gene data show CDR1 as LGHNA and CDR2 as YSLEER. Trimming cost V 0 bases and J 4 bases; bases outside gene matches: 3. This CDR3 contains 15 residues. CDR3 region: CASSQDYGRADTQYF. The DNA for the CDR3 is TGCGCCAGCAGCCAAGATTACGGGAGGGCAGATACGCAGTATTTT.

This clonotype has more than one count but fewer than ten. The chain employs TRBV27 and TRBJ1-6, with unresolved D. The CDR3 sequence is 15 residues long. Germline lookup yields CDR1 MNHEY and CDR2 SMNVEV (reference sequence). V was shortened by 5 bases and J by 10 bases, with 18 bases between the two germline ends. CDR3: CASSLLRKAESPLHF. CDR3 bases: TGTGCCAGCAGTCTGTTGCGGAAGGCGGAATCACCCCTCCACTTT.

The chain joins TRBV5-1 to TRBJ2-2, with D tentatively TRBD2 (5 bases). V was trimmed by 0 bases and J by 6 bases, leaving 9 bases between them. Per germline, CDR1 SGHRS and CDR2 YFSETQ. CDR3 size: 14 residues. CDR3: CASSLDGMAGELFF. CDR3 bases: TGCGCCAGCAGCTTGGACGGGATGGCCGGGGAGCTGTTTTTT.

This clonotype has a handful of counts. The V and J genes are TRBV9 and TRBJ2-1; D is ambiguous. The germline V gene has CDR1 SGDLS and CDR2 YYNGEE. V gave up 0 bases and J gave up 6 bases, with 13 bases separating them. The CDR3 is 15 amino acids. CDR3 in amino acids: CASSVALGRPNEQFF. DNA for the CDR3: TGTGCCAGCAGCGTAGCTCTCGGTAGACCCAATGAGCAGTTCTTC.

This clonotype was detected a few times. As DNA, the CDR3 is TGTGCCAGCAGTTTTTCCCCGGGGAGTAAGAGCGAGCAGTACTTC. It codes for CASSFSPGSKSEQYF. This rearrangement joins TRBV12-3 or TRBV12-4 to TRBJ2-7; possibly TRBD2 for D (5 bases). The CDR3 extends over 15 amino acids. V lost 3 bases and J lost 6, with 18 bases in between.

This chain connects TRBV3-1 to TRBJ1-2; 8 bases fit TRBD1. The length of the CDR3 is 16 residues. V was clipped by 4 bases and J by 3 bases; unmatched bases: 10. In germline, CDR1 is LGHDT, CDR2 YNNKEL (reference sequence). The CDR3 region has the DNA TGTGCCAGCAGCCCAGTCCGGGGGACAGGAGACTATGGCTACACCTTC. Its protein product is CASSPVRGTGDYGYTF.

The chain joins TRBV11-2 to TRBJ1-5, with D possibly TRBD1 on 6 matching bases. The CDR3 is made up of 15 amino acids. Trimming removed 4 bases at V and 3 bases at J, with 13 bases between. Germline CDR1 and CDR2: SGHAT and FQNNGV. The CDR3 DNA follows: TGTGCCAGCAGCTCCCGGGCAGGGGACAATCAGCCCCAGCATTTT. Protein product: CASSSRAGDNQPQHF.

This clonotype was observed a few times. V and J are TRBV9 and TRBJ2-2; 8 bases align to TRBD2. CDR3 length equals 16 residues. The germline V gene has CDR1 SGDLS and CDR2 YYNGEE. V shed 3 bases and J 4 bases; nucleotides not matched to a gene: 8. The CDR3 nucleotides read TGTGCCAGCAGCGCCCGGGGGGGAGGTCTCACCGGGGAGCTGTTTTTT. Translation: CASSARGGGLTGELFF.

Comment on this clonotype: It may be a read error: a sequence one base away is much more abundant. The chain employs TRBV10-3 and TRBJ2-5; D gene ambiguous. V lost 2 bases and J 5 bases, leaving 3 bases between the germline ends. The CDR3 extends over 11 amino acids. Germline V gives CDR1 ENHRY, CDR2 SYGVKD. The CDR3 here is CAISEMETQYF. The CDR3 DNA sequence: TGTGCCATCAGTGAGATGGAGACCCAGTACTTC.

This clonotype was counted only a few times. The chain joins TRBV24-1 to TRBJ2-3, with 9 bases identical to TRBD2. Germline V CDR1 and CDR2: KGHDR, SFDVKD. The length of the CDR3 is 17 residues. V lost 12 bases, J lost 2 bases, and 17 bases stayed unmatched. The CDR3 DNA follows: TGTGCCTTCAGTGAACCCGGGACTAGCAAATACACAGATACGCAGTATTTT. Translated, it gives CAFSEPGTSKYTDTQYF.

For this clonotype: This may arise from a read error, as a much more abundant clone is one base away. The gene calls are TRBV28 and TRBJ2-6, with 8 bases fitting TRBD1. V lost 6 bases to trimming and J lost 2 bases; unmatched junction nucleotides: 3. Germline loops: CDR1 MDHEN, CDR2 SYDVKM. The CDR3 extends over 15 amino acids. CDR3 region: CASSPTGAGANVLTF. The DNA of the CDR3 is TGTGCCAGCAGCCCGACAGGGGCTGGGGCCAACGTCCTGACTTTC.

A few counts support this clonotype. This rearrangement joins TRBV14 to TRBJ2-1; a weak D match, TRBD1 (6 bases). CDR3 length: 17 amino acids. V was pared by 4 bases and J by 0 bases, with 16 bases between. Germline CDR1 and CDR2: SGHDN and FVKESK. CDR3 loop: CASSPLPGHSSYNEQFF. Here the CDR3 DNA reads TGTGCCAGCAGCCCACTTCCGGGACATAGCTCCTACAATGAGCAGTTCTTC.

The CDR3 sequence: CASSGPGTSGMSDTQYF. CDR3 coding DNA: TGCGCCAGCAGCGGACCCGGGACTAGCGGGATGTCAGATACGCAGTATTTT. The chain employs TRBV5-1 and TRBJ2-3; TRBD2 aligns across 13 bases. The germline gives CDR1 SGHRS, CDR2 YFSETQ. This CDR3 region has 17 residues. V shed 4 bases and J 4 bases; nucleotides not matched to a gene: 9.

This chain connects TRBV6-1 to TRBJ2-3; no firm D call. From germline, CDR1 is MNHNS and CDR2 SASEGT. The CDR3 is made up of 15 amino acids. Trimming removed 8 bases at V and 4 bases at J, with 19 bases between. The CDR3 is CASGLLGSGSDTQYF. DNA for the CDR3: TGTGCCAGCGGTCTTCTAGGTTCGGGCTCAGATACGCAGTATTTT.

This clonotype has more than one count but fewer than ten. The CDR3 region has the DNA TGCAGCGTTGCCCCACAGGGTGGCAATCAGCCCCAGCATTTT. This encodes CSVAPQGGNQPQHF. This sequence joins TRBV29-1 and TRBJ1-5; TRBD1 might be the D (6 bases). Germline CDR1 and CDR2: SQVTM and ANQGSEA. The CDR3 spans 14 residues. V lost 4 bases and J 2 bases, leaving 12 bases between the germline ends.

This clonotype was seen more than once but under ten times. The chain recombines TRBV27 with TRBJ2-7; 12 nucleotides line up with TRBD2. Germline V lookup: CDR1 MNHEY, CDR2 SMNVEV (reference sequence). The CDR3 is made up of 15 amino acids. Unmatched junction bases numbered 6, after V lost 5 bases and J lost 4 bases. CDR3 amino acids: CASSAPGLAGYEQYF. In nucleotides, the CDR3 is TGTGCCAGCAGTGCACCGGGACTAGCGGGTTACGAGCAGTACTTC.

In this sample, this clonotype turned up a few times. The chain combines TRBV18 with TRBJ1-1, with TRBD1 matching over 7 bases. The V gene's germline CDR1 is KGHSH and CDR2 LQKENI. CDR3 size: 18 residues. V trimming: 1 base; J trimming: 0 bases; junction bases outside the gene matches: 11. The CDR3 loop reads CASSPRQSTGAMNTEAFF. Written as DNA, the CDR3 is TGTGCCAGCTCACCACGACAGAGCACAGGGGCCATGAACACTGAAGCTTTCTTT.

This chain connects TRBV29-1 to TRBJ1-1, with D uncertain. The CDR3 loop spans 12 amino acids. Germline V lookup: CDR1 SQVTM, CDR2 ANQGSEA. With 2 bases removed from V and 10 bases from J, the gap between germline ends came to 14 bases. The CDR3 is CSVELGNKGAFF. In nucleotides, the CDR3 is TGCAGCGTTGAATTAGGGAATAAAGGAGCTTTCTTT. The full variable domain, with the rest looked up from reference TRBV29-1 and TRBJ1-1, is SAVISQKPSRDICQRGTSLTIQCQVDSQVTMMFWYRQQPGQSLTLIATANQGSEATYESGFVIDKFPISRPNLTFSTLTVSNMSPEDSSIYLCSVELGNKGAFFGQGTRLTVV.

This clonotype was counted only a few times. The rearrangement joins TRBV12-3 or TRBV12-4 to TRBJ2-2, with D possibly matching TRBD1 (5 bases). V gave up 2 bases and J gave up 7 bases, with 8 bases separating them. The CDR3 extends over 13 amino acids. Written as DNA, the CDR3 is TGTGCCAGCAGTTTAAAGGGGCTCGGGGAGCTGTTTTTT. It codes for CASSLKGLGELFF.

The table lists this clonotype with many counts. The junction departs from germline at one end; a sequencing error may be responsible. The rearrangement links TRBV12-3 or TRBV12-4 to TRBJ2-7; a possible D gene is TRBD1 (5 bases). The CDR3 loop spans 12 amino acids. The CDR3 spells CASSLGDYEQYF. CDR3 in DNA: TGTGCCAGCAGCTTAGGGGACTACGAGCAGTACTTC.